This is a list of T cell receptor beta chains from one sample in a study of shared clonotypes between healthy human individuals. Using immunoSEQ multiplex PCR, the repertoire was profiled, and TCRdb retains in-frame clones only, with some absent. This sample has roughly 2.2 million clones, with around 93% found just once. The source material was naive CD4+ T cells from PBMCs. The receptor set was obtained from a man aged 18 to 30 in good health. Some clones in this sample may be carry-over from other donors' samples. CDR3s include the opening cysteine and the closing phenylalanine or tryptophan. D genes are given only for firm matches. Clone sizes are given selectively: once, few, many, or a class where the clone is expanded.

v_call	clone_size	j_call	d_call	cdr3_aa	cdr3_nt
TRBV28	-	TRBJ2-1	TRBD1	CASSKPGQVGYNEQFF	TGTGCCAGCAGCAAACCAGGACAGGTTGGGTACAATGAGCAGTTCTTC
TRBV19	-	TRBJ1-4	-	CASRGDLVGEKLFF	TGTGCCAGTAGGGGGGACTTGGTCGGGGAAAAACTGTTTTTT
TRBV30	-	TRBJ2-7	-	CAWSGLGYEQYF	TGTGCCTGGAGTGGGTTAGGCTACGAGCAGTACTTC
TRBV28	-	TRBJ1-4	TRBD1	CASSFAGTGIKANEKLFF	TGTGCCAGCAGTTTTGCGGGGACAGGGATTAAAGCTAATGAAAAACTGTTTTTT
TRBV7-3	-	TRBJ2-3	-	CASSLTSMRDTQYF	TGTGCCAGCAGCTTAACGTCAATGAGGGATACGCAGTATTTT
TRBV6-5	-	TRBJ2-5	TRBD1	CASSLDRGETQYF	TGTGCCAGCAGCCTAGACAGGGGAGAGACCCAGTACTTC
TRBV5-1	-	TRBJ1-4	TRBD1	CASSPTGAPEKLFF	TGCGCCAGCAGCCCAACAGGGGCTCCCGAAAAACTGTTTTTT
TRBV18	-	TRBJ1-5	TRBD1	CASSYDRGQPQHF	TGTGCCAGCTCATACGACAGGGGCCAGCCCCAGCATTTT
TRBV18	once	TRBJ1-2	-	CASSPTVVDGYTF	TGTGCCAGCTCACCCACGGTTGTCGATGGCTACACCTTC
TRBV19	-	TRBJ1-5	-	CASTYRGNQPQHF	TGTGCCAGTACGTACCGCGGGAATCAGCCCCAGCATTTT
TRBV7-3	-	TRBJ1-1	TRBD1	CASSPTGDYRKAFF	TGTGCCAGCAGCCCCACAGGGGATTACCGCAAAGCTTTCTTT
TRBV29-1	once	TRBJ2-1	TRBD2	CSAGWTSEGSYNEQFF	TGCAGCGCCGGGTGGACTAGCGAGGGGTCCTACAATGAGCAGTTCTTC
TRBV30	-	TRBJ2-3	TRBD1	CAWGQGGTDTQYF	TGTGCCTGGGGACAGGGGGGCACAGATACGCAGTATTTT
TRBV18	-	TRBJ1-1	TRBD1	CASSPGQALNTEAFF	TGTGCCAGCTCCCCCGGACAGGCTTTGAACACTGAAGCTTTCTTT
TRBV27	once	TRBJ1-1	TRBD1	CASSFRTGYTEAFF	TGTGCCAGCAGTTTCAGGACAGGGTACACTGAAGCTTTCTTT
TRBV7-9	-	TRBJ2-1	TRBD2	CASSLGGTSAEQFF	TGTGCCAGCAGCCTAGGAGGGACTAGCGCTGAGCAGTTCTTC
TRBV28	-	TRBJ2-1	TRBD2	CASSFGGSNEQFF	TGTGCCAGCAGCTTCGGCGGGAGCAATGAGCAGTTCTTC
TRBV6-6	-	TRBJ2-3	TRBD2	CASSGGGRDLTDTQYF	TGTGCCAGCAGCGGGGGAGGGCGGGACCTCACAGATACGCAGTATTTT
TRBV18	few	TRBJ2-7	TRBD1	CASSLGTEYEQYF	TGTGCCAGCTCACTAGGGACAGAATACGAGCAGTACTTC
TRBV2	-	TRBJ1-6	-	CASSLTGSNSPLHF	TGTGCCAGCAGCCTCACAGGGTCCAATTCACCCCTCCACTTT
TRBV30	-	TRBJ2-7	-	CAWSVRGRAGYEQYF	TGTGCCTGGAGTGTAAGGGGCCGAGCGGGCTACGAGCAGTACTTC
TRBV6-5	-	TRBJ2-7	-	CASSRTSSVSYEQYF	TGTGCCAGCAGTAGAACCTCTTCAGTCTCCTACGAGCAGTACTTC
TRBV6-1	-	TRBJ2-7	TRBD2	CASSETSGGLRQYF	TGTGCCAGCAGTGAGACTAGCGGGGGACTCCGGCAGTACTTC
TRBV5-4	once	TRBJ2-1	TRBD2	CASPGLAGSASYNEQFF	TGTGCCAGCCCGGGACTAGCGGGGAGTGCCTCATACAATGAGCAGTTCTTC